The 7 T cell receptor beta chains presented below share a single source sample, sequenced in a study of tissue T cells after allogeneic stem cell transplantation. Profiled with immunoSEQ multiplex PCR; TCRdb holds only in-frame clones, not every one. There are 20,000 to 25,000 clones in the sample; around 77% occur only once, and roughly 0.66% lies in the top ten. The sample taken for sequencing was spleen. The source of these receptors is a female BALB/c mouse in good health. This strain has MHC haplotype H2-d.

This clone turned up a few times. The gene symbols are mouse symbols. From the germline J gene comes the end of the CDR3, since the read stops 1 residue before it. The rearrangement joins TRBV13-2 to TRBJ2-7; tentatively, D is TRBD2 (7 bases). The CDR3 is 14 residues long. Germline V gives CDR1 NNHNN, CDR2 SYGAGS (reference sequence). V was cut by 1 base and J by 6 bases, with 14 bases left in between. The CDR3 is CASGDRLGALEQYF. The covered CDR3 bases are TGTGCCAGCGGTGATCGTCTGGGGGCGCTTGAACAGTAC.

On this clone: The germline and genes are mouse ones. The observed sequence ends 1 residue before the CDR3 terminus, with the missing tail filled in from the germline J gene. V is TRBV13-1 and J is TRBJ2-7; no clear D gene. The CDR3 covers 12 residues. From germline, CDR1 is NSHNY and CDR2 SYGAGN. V lost 0 bases to trimming and J lost 7 bases, with 8 bases between them. The sequenced CDR3 bases are TGTGCCAGCAGTGATGGGGTCCTAGAACAGTAC. Its translation is CASSDGVLEQY. The full CDR3 sequence reads CASSDGVLEQYF.

Note on this clone: The listed genes are named as in mouse. Read sequence stops 1 residue before the CDR3 end, and the germline J gene provides the missing end. V gene TRBV13-3 combines with J gene TRBJ1-3; D not certain. V was shortened by 5 bases and J by 2 bases, with 5 bases between the two germline ends. Germline CDR1 NNHDY, CDR2 SYVADS. The length of the CDR3 is 12 residues. CDR3: CASRRTGNTLYF. The CDR3 bases that were read are TGTGCCAGCAGACGGACTGGAAATACGCTCTAT.

This clone was counted a few times. Here the gene names and germline are mouse. The read ends 1 residue before the CDR3 terminus; that terminus is restored from the germline J gene. The rearrangement links TRBV13-1 to TRBJ2-7; 10 bases are a match to TRBD1. This CDR3 is built from 13 residues. The junction had 1 base not matched to a gene; V was cut back by 3 bases and J by 4 bases. The germline V gene encodes CDR1 NSHNY and CDR2 SYGAGN. The CDR3 spells CASSGQGAYEQYF. The CDR3 bases that were read are TGTGCCAGCAGTGGACAGGGGGCTTATGAACAGTAC.

Turning to this clone: Mouse germline and gene names are used. Coverage ceases 1 residue before the CDR3 finishes, and the germline J gene fills in the end. The rearrangement joins TRBV13-2 to TRBJ1-3; 8 bases match TRBD1. Germline V gene data show CDR1 as NNHNN and CDR2 as SYGAGS (reference sequence). Germline trimming cut 2 bases from V and 10 bases from J; bases unmatched to any gene: 2. The CDR3 totals 12 residues. CDR3 region: CASGEQGDTLYF. The sequenced part of the CDR3 DNA is TGTGCCAGCGGTGAACAGGGGGACACGCTCTAT.

Worth noting for this clone: Any gene name here is a mouse gene name. The CDR3 end falls 1 residue outside the read, so it is completed with the germline J gene. The chain combines TRBV29 with TRBJ1-6, with 12 bases aligning to TRBD1. TRBJ1-6 is identified as an open reading frame with a role that is uncertain. The CDR3 is made up of 16 amino acids. The V gene end was trimmed by 5 bases and the J gene end by 8 bases; junction bases not matched to a gene: 7. CDR1 is MSHET and CDR2 is SYDVDS in the germline V gene. The CDR3 loop reads CASSPGTGGRDSPLYF. Partial CDR3 DNA: TGTGCTAGCAGTCCAGGGACAGGGGGCCGGGATTCGCCCCTCTAC.

For this clone: Gene names follow the mouse nomenclature. The DNA ends 1 residue before the CDR3 does, and the rest of the CDR3 is filled in from the germline J gene. This rearrangement joins TRBV19 to TRBJ2-1; D might be TRBD2 (5 bases). Trimming took 0 bases from V and 1 from J, leaving 5 bases between them. Germline-derived CDR1 and CDR2 are FNHDT and SITEND (reference sequence). The CDR3 is made up of 14 amino acids. CDR3 DNA, as far as it was read: TGTGCCAGCAGTATAGTGGGGAACTATGCTGAGCAGTTC. Translating it yields CASSIVGNYAEQF. The entire CDR3 is CASSIVGNYAEQFF.